This TCR beta chain was observed in a study of cytomegalovirus exposure and HLA in healthy donors. Study context: Earlier, 180 million or so T cells were analyzed, and some 120 million unique TCR beta sequences were found among them. General study findings and limits: TCR beta sequences reportedly predicted most subjects' HLA-A and HLA-B alleles accurately. Several of the most significant clusters appeared linked to common viral pathogens, based on a later analysis.

This clone was seen more than once but under ten times. The target antigen is unknown. The PCR was carried out with 60 Vbeta primers and 13 Jbeta primers. Using immunoSEQ multiplex PCR, the repertoire was profiled, and TCRdb retains in-frame clones only, with some absent. This sample has 100,000 to 120,000 clones; roughly two thirds occur once, and the top ten carry almost 8.5%. CDR3 size: 12 residues. With V trimmed by 5 bases and J by 5 bases, 3 bases remained unmatched. CDR1 is ENHRY and CDR2 is SYGVKD in the germline V gene. Material: PBMCs. V and J are TRBV10-3 and TRBJ2-7, with 7 nucleotides matching TRBD1. The origin of this receptor is a man in his late teens or twenties in good health and CMV-seropositive. CDR3 coding DNA: TGTGCCATCAGTTCCCAGGGGGACGAGCAGTACTTC. It specifies CAISSQGDEQYF.